The rows below give T cell receptor beta chains drawn from one sample of a study of blood T cell repertoires in COVID-19. The protocol was immunoSEQ multiplex PCR, while the TCRdb copy is restricted to in-frame clones and leaves out a portion. This sample has 80,000 to 130,000 clones, with just over 90% found just once. The sequencing sample was made of peripheral blood. These receptors came from a man in his sixties with acute or convalescent COVID-19. Each CDR3 is given with its conserved first and last residue. The D gene is left open where the match is weak. Some rows mark clone size as missing; the rest say once, few, many or name a class of expanded clone.

clone size | J gene | CDR3 length | V gene | D gene | CDR3 DNA | CDR3 protein
once | TRBJ2-6 | 17 | TRBV11-3 | . | TGTGCCAGCAGCTTGGGAGAACAGGGTTCTGGGGCCAACGTCCTGACTTTC | CASSLGEQGSGANVLTF
once | TRBJ1-5 | 16 | TRBV5-1 | TRBD1 | TGCGCCAGCAGCCCGGGCGGGACAGGGGGTCATCAGCCCCAGCATTTT | CASSPGGTGGHQPQHF
. | TRBJ2-3 | 15 | TRBV6-1 | TRBD2 | TGTGCCAGCAGTGAAGGCGGGAGAGGGACAGATACGCAGTATTTT | CASSEGGRGTDTQYF
few | TRBJ2-5 | 13 | TRBV15 | TRBD1 | TGTGCCACCAGCAGGACAGGGGAAGAGACCCAGTACTTC | CATSRTGEETQYF
once | TRBJ1-2 | 13 | TRBV19 | TRBD1 | TGTGCCGCCCGGACAGGGGAGAACTATGGCTACACCTTC | CAARTGENYGYTF
. | TRBJ1-2 | 18 | TRBV6-1 | . | TGTGCCAGCAGTGAAAAGCTGCGGGGCGCGGCCTTTAACTATGGCTACACCTTC | CASSEKLRGAAFNYGYTF
. | TRBJ1-1 | 15 | TRBV10-3 | TRBD1 | TGTGCCATCACCCATAACAGGGGGCGAGGGACTGAAGCTTTCTTT | CAITHNRGRGTEAFF
. | TRBJ2-3 | 16 | TRBV5-1 | TRBD2 | TGCGCCAGCAGCCCCCTGACTAGCGGGAGTACAGATACGCAGTATTTT | CASSPLTSGSTDTQYF
. | TRBJ1-5 | 14 | TRBV25-1 | . | TGTGCCAGCAGTAATACAGGGAGGGATCAGCCCCAGCATTTT | CASSNTGRDQPQHF
. | TRBJ2-7 | 13 | TRBV5-1 | . | TGCGCCAGCAGCTTGACTCCCCCCTACGAGCAGTACTTC | CASSLTPPYEQYF
. | TRBJ1-2 | 14 | TRBV27 | TRBD1 | TGTGCCAGCAGCCTGACAGGGTCTGGCTATGGCTACACCTTC | CASSLTGSGYGYTF
. | TRBJ1-2 | 14 | TRBV6-5 | TRBD1 | TGTGCCAGCAGACTTGGGACAGGGGAGGCTGGCTACACCTTC | CASRLGTGEAGYTF
. | TRBJ1-6 | 14 | TRBV29-1 | TRBD1 | TGCAGCGCCAGGGAGGACAGGGCCAATTCACCCCTCCACTTT | CSAREDRANSPLHF